This T cell receptor (beta chain) was sequenced in a study of chemoradiotherapy in HPV16-positive cancers. Overall study context: Candidate HPV-specific clones and shared TCR motifs came from a couple of HPV16-positive patients. Study-level points and caveats: Non-HPV-specific T cells did not expand in tumors during treatment, whereas candidate HPV-specific clones and E7-related motifs did. For HPV16-positive patients, expanding HPV-responsive T cells associated with longer recurrence-free survival.

On this clone: Its antigen remains unknown.

TCRdb's table, derived via immunoSEQ multiplex PCR, lists solely in-frame clones and lacks some. The sample contains some 25,000 clones, around nine tenths of which appear only once. Germline V gives CDR1 SGHAT, CDR2 FQDESV (reference sequence). Trimming left V 1 base short and J 4 bases short, with 16 bases between. The CDR3 has 16 residues. The specimen comprised blood, sampled from a patient who underwent chemoradiotherapy. The source is a human donor with HPV-associated anogenital cancer. The genes are TRBV11-1 and TRBJ1-1; D is unresolved. CDR3 amino acids: CASSLVTWVWRTEAFF. In DNA, the CDR3 is TGTGCCAGCAGCTTAGTAACGTGGGTCTGGCGCACTGAAGCTTTCTTT.